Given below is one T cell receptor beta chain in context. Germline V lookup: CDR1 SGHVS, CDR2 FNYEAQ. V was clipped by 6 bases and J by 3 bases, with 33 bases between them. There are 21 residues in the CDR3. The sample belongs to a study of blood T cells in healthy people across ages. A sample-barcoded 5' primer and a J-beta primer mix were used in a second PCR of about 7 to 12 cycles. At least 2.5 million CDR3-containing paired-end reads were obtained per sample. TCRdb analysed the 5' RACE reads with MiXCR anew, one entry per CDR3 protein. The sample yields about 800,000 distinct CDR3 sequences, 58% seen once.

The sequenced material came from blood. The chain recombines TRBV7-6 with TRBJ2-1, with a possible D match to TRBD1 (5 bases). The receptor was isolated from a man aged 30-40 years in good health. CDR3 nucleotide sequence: TGTGCCAGCAGTGCCCTCGCGCCGGACACCAGTTTTATTTCCCACTACAATGAGCAGTTCTTC. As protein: CASSALAPDTSFISHYNEQFF.